One sample yielded the 5 T cell receptor beta chains listed below, sequenced in a study of shared clonotypes between healthy human individuals. Sequenced by immunoSEQ multiplex PCR; TCRdb stores in-frame clones only, minus some. The sample carries over 1.5 million clones, nearly 99% recorded once. Sequenced: naive CD4+ T cells sorted from blood. Described subset: CD45RA+ positively selected. The receptors come from a man aged 30 to 45 in good health.

This chain connects TRBV27 to TRBJ1-5, with 12 bases fitting TRBD1. V dropped 0 bases and J dropped 6; count of bases not matched to a gene: 3. Looked up from germline, CDR1 is MNHEY and CDR2 is SMNVEV (reference sequence). This CDR3 has 16 amino acids. CDR3 bases: TGTGCCAGCAGTTTATCCGGGACAGGGGGCGGTCAGCCCCAGCATTTT. It specifies CASSLSGTGGGQPQHF.

The gene calls are TRBV5-1 and TRBJ2-7, with 8 bases identical to TRBD2. This CDR3 has 15 residues. V lost 3 bases and J lost 0; bases outside the gene matches: 5. Germline values: CDR1 SGHRS, CDR2 YFSETQ. Written as DNA, the CDR3 is TGCGCCAGCAGCTCCGGGACTAGGGACTCCTACGAGCAGTACTTC. This codes for CASSSGTRDSYEQYF.

The CDR3 spells CASSLPRTSGSAYEQYF. The CDR3 nucleotides are TGTGCCAGCAGCCTCCCCAGGACTAGCGGGAGCGCCTACGAGCAGTACTTC. The J gene is TRBJ2-7, the V gene TRBV7-9; TRBD2 matches at 13 bases. The CDR3 loop spans 17 amino acids. CDR1 is SEHNR, CDR2 FQNEAQ, per germline (reference sequence). J was trimmed by 2 bases and V by 5 bases; bases with no gene match: 9.

This chain connects TRBV5-4 to TRBJ2-3; 8 bases line up with TRBD2. Germline CDR1 and CDR2: SGHNT and YYREEE (reference sequence). Germline trimming cut 4 bases from V and 6 bases from J; bases unmatched to any gene: 7. There are 14 residues in the CDR3. The CDR3 coding sequence is TGTGCCAGCAGCCGAGGGACTAGGGGCGATACGCAGTATTTT. This sequence encodes CASSRGTRGDTQYF.

This chain uses TRBV5-6 with TRBJ1-2; tentative D call: TRBD1 (6 bases). V lost 5 bases and J lost 6, with 14 bases in between. The CDR3 has 13 amino acids. Germline assignment: CDR1 SGHDT and CDR2 YYEEEE. CDR3 DNA: TGTGCCAGCAGGACAGGCCCGAGTCATGGCTACACCTTC. Its protein product is CASRTGPSHGYTF.